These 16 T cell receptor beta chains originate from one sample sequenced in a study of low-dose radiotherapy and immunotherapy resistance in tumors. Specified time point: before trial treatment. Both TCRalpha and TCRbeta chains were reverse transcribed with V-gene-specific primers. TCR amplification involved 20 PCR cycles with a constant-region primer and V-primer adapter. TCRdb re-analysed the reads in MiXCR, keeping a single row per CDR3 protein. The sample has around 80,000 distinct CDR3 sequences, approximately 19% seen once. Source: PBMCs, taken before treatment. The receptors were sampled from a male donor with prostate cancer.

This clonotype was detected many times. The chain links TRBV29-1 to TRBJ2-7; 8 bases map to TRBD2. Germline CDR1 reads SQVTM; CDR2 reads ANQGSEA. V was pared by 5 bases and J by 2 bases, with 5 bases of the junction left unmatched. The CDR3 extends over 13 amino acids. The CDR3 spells CSVTSGGPYEQYF. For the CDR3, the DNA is TGCAGCGTTACATCGGGAGGGCCCTACGAGCAGTACTTC.

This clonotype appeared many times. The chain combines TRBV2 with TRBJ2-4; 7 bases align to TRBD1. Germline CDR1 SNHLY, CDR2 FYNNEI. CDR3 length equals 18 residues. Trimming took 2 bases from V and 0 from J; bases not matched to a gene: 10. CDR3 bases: TGTGCCAGCAGTGAACCCCTGACAGGGCGACTAGCCAAAAACATTCAGTACTTC. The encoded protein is CASSEPLTGRLAKNIQYF.

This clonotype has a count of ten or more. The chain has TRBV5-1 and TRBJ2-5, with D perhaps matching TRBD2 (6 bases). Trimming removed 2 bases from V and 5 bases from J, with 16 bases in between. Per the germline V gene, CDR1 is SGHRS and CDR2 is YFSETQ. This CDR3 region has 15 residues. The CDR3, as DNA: TGCGCCAGCAGCTTATTAGCGGACCGATGGGAGACCCAGTACTTC. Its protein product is CASSLLADRWETQYF.

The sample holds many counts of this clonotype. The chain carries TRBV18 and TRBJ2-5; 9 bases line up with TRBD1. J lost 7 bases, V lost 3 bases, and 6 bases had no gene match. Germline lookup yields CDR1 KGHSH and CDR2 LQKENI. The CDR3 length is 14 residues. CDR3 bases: TGTGCCAGCTCACCTGGGACAGGGAGAGGGACCCAGTACTTC. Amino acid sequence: CASSPGTGRGTQYF.

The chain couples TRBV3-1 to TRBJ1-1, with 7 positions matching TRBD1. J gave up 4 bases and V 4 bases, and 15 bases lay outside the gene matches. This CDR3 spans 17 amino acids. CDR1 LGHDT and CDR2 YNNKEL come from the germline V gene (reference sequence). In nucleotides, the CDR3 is TGTGCCAGCAGCCGCCTGTTGACAGGGCGGCGGTTCACTGAAGCTTTCTTT. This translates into CASSRLLTGRRFTEAFF.

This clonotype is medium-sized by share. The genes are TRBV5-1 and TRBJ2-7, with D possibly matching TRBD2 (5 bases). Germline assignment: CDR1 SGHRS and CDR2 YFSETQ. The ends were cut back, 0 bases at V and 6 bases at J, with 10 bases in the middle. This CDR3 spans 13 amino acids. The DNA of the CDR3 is TGCGCCAGCAGCTTGGGGGCCGGGATCGAGCAGTACTTC. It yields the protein CASSLGAGIEQYF.

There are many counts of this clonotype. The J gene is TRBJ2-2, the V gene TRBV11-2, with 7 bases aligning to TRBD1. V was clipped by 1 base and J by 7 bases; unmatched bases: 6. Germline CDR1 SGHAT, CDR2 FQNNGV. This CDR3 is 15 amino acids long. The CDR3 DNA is TGTGCCAGCAGCTTAGTTACAGGGGTCAACGGGGAGCTGTTTTTT. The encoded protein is CASSLVTGVNGELFF.

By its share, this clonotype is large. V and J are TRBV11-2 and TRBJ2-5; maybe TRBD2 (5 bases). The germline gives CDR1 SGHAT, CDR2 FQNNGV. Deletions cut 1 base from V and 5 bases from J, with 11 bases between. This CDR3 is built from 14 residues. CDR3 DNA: TGTGCCAGCAGCTTAGTTCCTAGCTGGGAGACCCAGTACTTC. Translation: CASSLVPSWETQYF.

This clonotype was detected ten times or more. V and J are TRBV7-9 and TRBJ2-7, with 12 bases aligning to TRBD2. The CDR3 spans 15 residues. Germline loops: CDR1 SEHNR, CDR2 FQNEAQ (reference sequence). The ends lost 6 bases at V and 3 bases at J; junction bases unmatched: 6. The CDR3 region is CASRKETSGSYEQYF. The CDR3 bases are TGTGCCAGCAGGAAAGAGACTAGCGGGAGCTACGAGCAGTACTTC.

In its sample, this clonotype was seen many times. The CDR3 nucleotides are TGTGCCAGCAGCCAGCCGGCCCGTACCAGGGGCACTGAAGCTTTCTTT. It translates to CASSQPARTRGTEAFF. The rearrangement links TRBV2 to TRBJ1-1; possibly TRBD1 for D (6 bases). This CDR3 spans 16 amino acids. Between the trimmed V and J ends, which lost 6 bases and 4 bases, there was a span of 21 bases. The germline gives CDR1 SNHLY, CDR2 FYNNEI.

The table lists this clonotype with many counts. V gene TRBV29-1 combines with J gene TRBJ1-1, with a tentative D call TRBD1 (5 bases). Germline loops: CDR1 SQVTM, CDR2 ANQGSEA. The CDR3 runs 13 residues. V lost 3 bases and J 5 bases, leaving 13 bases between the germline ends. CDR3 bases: TGCAGCGTTGACGCCGGCGGGGGTACTGAAGCTTTCTTT. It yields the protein CSVDAGGGTEAFF.

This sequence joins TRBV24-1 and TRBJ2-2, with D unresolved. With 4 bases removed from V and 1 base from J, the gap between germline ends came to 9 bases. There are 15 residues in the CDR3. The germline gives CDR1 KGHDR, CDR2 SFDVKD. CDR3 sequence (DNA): TGTGCCACCAGTGAACCTAGACAGAACACCGGGGAGCTGTTTTTT. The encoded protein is CATSEPRQNTGELFF.

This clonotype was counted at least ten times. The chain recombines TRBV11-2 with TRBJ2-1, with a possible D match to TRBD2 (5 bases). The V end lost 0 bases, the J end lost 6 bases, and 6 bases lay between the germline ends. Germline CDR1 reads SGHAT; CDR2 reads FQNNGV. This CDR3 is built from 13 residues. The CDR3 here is CASSLESGNEQFF. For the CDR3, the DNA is TGTGCCAGCAGCTTAGAGAGCGGCAATGAGCAGTTCTTC.

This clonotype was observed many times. The CDR3 DNA reads as TGTGCCTGGAGCGCTCTGCTTATAGCGGGAGTCCACAATGAGCAGTTCTTC. This codes for CAWSALLIAGVHNEQFF. This chain joins TRBV30 and TRBJ2-1, with 9 nucleotides matching TRBD2. The trim removed 3 bases at V and 5 bases at J, leaving 14 bases unmatched. The CDR3 is 17 residues long. In germline, CDR1 is GTSNPN, CDR2 SVGIG (reference sequence).

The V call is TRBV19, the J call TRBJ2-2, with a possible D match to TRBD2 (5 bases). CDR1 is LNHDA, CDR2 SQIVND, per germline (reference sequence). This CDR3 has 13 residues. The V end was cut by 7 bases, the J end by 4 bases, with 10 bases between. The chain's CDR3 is CASTLSGTGELFF. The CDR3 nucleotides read TGTGCCAGTACCCTAAGCGGCACCGGGGAGCTGTTTTTT.

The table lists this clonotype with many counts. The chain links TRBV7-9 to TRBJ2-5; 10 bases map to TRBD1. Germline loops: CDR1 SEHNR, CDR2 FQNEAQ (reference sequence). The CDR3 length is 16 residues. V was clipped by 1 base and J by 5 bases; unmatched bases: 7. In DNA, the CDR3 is TGTGCCAGCAGCTTAGAGAGGACAGGGGGTCAGGAGACCCAGTACTTC. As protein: CASSLERTGGQETQYF.